In its sample, the clone carrying this T cell receptor beta chain is medium-sized (0.01 to 0.1%). Its antigen is undetermined. The data derive from a study of metastatic and nonmetastatic thyroid tumors. Looking at the study overall: Across peripheral blood and tumor or nodule tissue samples taken from malignant and benign thyroid patients, the repertoires were compared with one another.

Prior to thyroid surgery, none of the patients had received any treatment. Original handling: A distant-metastasis classifier for papillary thyroid cancer was built using CDR3 differences across clinicopathological groups. TCRdb re-clonotyped the PCR reads via MiXCR. The V and J calls and clone size are TCRdb's, not the authors'. This sample has about 6,000 clones; about 32% occur once, and the top ten carry 20%. General observations from the study: Malignant thyroid tumors reportedly had TCR beta diversity that was significantly higher than in benign nodules, in blood and tumor.

J was trimmed by 8 bases and V by 4 bases; bases with no gene match: 5. The germline CDR1 and CDR2 sequences are LGHNT and FRNRAP. CDR3 length: 13 residues. This chain connects TRBV12-5 to TRBJ2-5; 9 nucleotides match TRBD1. The specimen sequenced was adjacent normal tissue. The sequence was collected from a female donor with papillary thyroid cancer or a benign thyroid nodule (not recorded which). Some clones in this sample may be carry-over from other donors' samples. Written as DNA, the CDR3 is TGTGCTAGTGGTTCGGGACAGGGAGAAACCCAGTACTTC. The encoded protein is CASGSGQGETQYF. Variable domain in full (rest from reference TRBV12-5 and TRBJ2-5): DARVTQTPRHKVTEMGQEVTMRCQPILGHNTVFWYRQTMMQGLELLAYFRNRAPLDDSGMPKDRFSAEMPDATLATLKIQPSEPRDSAVYFCASGSGQGETQYFGPGTRLLVL.